The 25 T cell receptor beta chains below come from one sample, sequenced in a study of T cell repertoires in cytomegalovirus infection. One entry per CDR3 protein, called by TCRdb with MiXCR from the reads. The sample has approximately 490,000 distinct CDR3 sequences; approximately 10% are singletons. The source material was PBMCs. Receptor source: a human donor in good health (CMV status not recorded). Some clones in this sample may be carry-over from other donors' samples.

As regards this clonotype: A much larger clone lies one base from this, so it may be a read error. This chain uses TRBV9 with TRBJ1-1; D not certain. CDR1 is SGDLS, CDR2 YYNGEE, per germline. This CDR3 spans 13 amino acids. Between the trimmed V and J ends, which lost 0 bases and 3 bases, there was a span of 6 bases. CDR3 in amino acids: CASSVGGYTEAFF. DNA for the CDR3: TGTGCCAGCAGCGTAGGAGGGTACACTGAAGCTTTCTTT.

The V and J genes are TRBV7-3 and TRBJ2-2; 13 bases line up with TRBD2. V shed 4 bases, J shed 5 bases, and the junction held 4 bases outside the gene matches. Germline lookup yields CDR1 SGHTA and CDR2 FQGTGA. The CDR3 has 16 amino acids. The CDR3 sequence is CASSSPGLAGTGELFF. The CDR3 DNA sequence: TGTGCCAGCAGCTCTCCGGGACTAGCGGGGACCGGGGAGCTGTTTTTT.

At least ten counts were recorded for this clonotype. The rearrangement joins TRBV12-3 or TRBV12-4 to TRBJ2-2; D call uncertain. V dropped 3 bases and J dropped 6 bases, with 8 bases sitting between them. CDR3 length: 13 residues. The CDR3 loop is CASSFTVSGELFF. CDR3 sequence (DNA): TGTGCCAGCAGTTTTACAGTATCCGGGGAGCTGTTTTTT.

This clonotype was detected ten times or more. The DNA for the CDR3 is TGTGCCAGCAGTTTAAACAGGGGGCAGGGTCAGCCCCAGCATTTT. It translates to CASSLNRGQGQPQHF. The rearrangement uses TRBV27 and TRBJ1-5, with 9 bases that match TRBD1. CDR1 and CDR2 (germline): MNHEY, SMNVEV (reference sequence). The CDR3 is 15 amino acids. The V segment lost 2 bases and the J segment 6 bases; nucleotides outside the gene matches: 5.

This clonotype was counted ten times or more. V and J are TRBV12-3 or TRBV12-4 and TRBJ1-2; 7 bases align to TRBD1. Trimming removed 2 bases from V and 6 bases from J; junction bases left unmatched: 6. This CDR3 has 14 amino acids. The CDR3 loop is CASSLSGGIHGYTF. CDR3 DNA sequence: TGTGCCAGCAGTTTATCAGGGGGTATTCATGGCTACACCTTC.

This chain joins TRBV10-3 and TRBJ2-7; 13 bases are a match to TRBD2. This CDR3 spans 14 amino acids. CDR1 and CDR2 (germline): ENHRY, SYGVKD. V was pared by 5 bases and J by 6 bases, with 4 bases of the junction left unmatched. The CDR3 sequence: CAISSGLAGAEQYF. DNA for the CDR3: TGTGCCATCAGTTCCGGACTAGCGGGAGCCGAGCAGTACTTC.

This clonotype was found many times. V usage is TRBV7-2 and J usage is TRBJ2-2; 11 bases are a match to TRBD2. Losses at the gene ends were 2 bases for V and 8 bases for J; bases not matched to a gene: 7. Germline assignment: CDR1 SGHTA and CDR2 FQGNSA. This CDR3 is 16 amino acids long. The CDR3 here is CASSLKFLAGGGELFF. CDR3 in DNA: TGTGCCAGCAGCTTAAAGTTCCTAGCGGGAGGAGGGGAGCTGTTTTTT.

Many counts were recorded for this clonotype. This chain links TRBV7-9 with TRBJ1-1; D perhaps matches TRBD1 (6 bases). The CDR3 has 13 residues. Germline V gene sequence: CDR1 SEHNR, CDR2 FQNEAQ (reference sequence). V dropped 5 bases and J dropped 3 bases, with 10 bases sitting between them. The CDR3 region is CASSTGGHTEAFF. In DNA, the CDR3 is TGTGCCAGCAGCACCGGGGGGCACACTGAAGCTTTCTTT.

In this sample, this clonotype turned up a few times. The V gene is TRBV20-1, the J gene TRBJ1-4; D possibly corresponds to TRBD1 (6 bases). The germline CDR1 and CDR2 sequences are DFQATT and SNEGSKA (reference sequence). V was cut by 6 bases and J by 7 bases, with 15 bases left in between. This CDR3 spans 13 amino acids. CDR3 DNA: TGCAGTGCCCAAGGGGGATATAGTGAAAAACTGTTTTTT. The encoded protein is CSAQGGYSEKLFF.

CDR3 sequence reads: CASSFGPVGVPNTGELFF. In DNA form, the CDR3 reads TGTGCCAGCAGTTTCGGGCCGGTAGGGGTTCCGAACACCGGGGAGCTGTTTTTT. The chain is built from TRBV12-3 or TRBV12-4 and TRBJ2-2; the D gene is possibly TRBD1 (5 bases). The CDR3 has 18 amino acids. Trimming left V 3 bases short and J 0 bases short, with 17 bases between.

Ten or more counts support this clonotype. The chain joins TRBV7-9 to TRBJ2-5; 7 bases map to TRBD2. The V segment lost 1 base and the J segment 3 bases; nucleotides outside the gene matches: 2. The CDR3 extends over 14 amino acids. Germline CDR1 SEHNR, CDR2 FQNEAQ (reference sequence). The CDR3 protein is CASSLVLAEETQYF. For the CDR3, the DNA is TGTGCCAGCAGCTTAGTTCTAGCGGAAGAGACCCAGTACTTC.

This clonotype was counted only a few times. The J gene is TRBJ2-2, the V gene TRBV30; no reliable D call. This CDR3 spans 12 amino acids. Germline V gene sequence: CDR1 GTSNPN, CDR2 SVGIG (reference sequence). The V end was cut by 5 bases, the J end by 7 bases, with 11 bases between. CDR3 amino acids: CAWGLGGGELFF. The CDR3 DNA sequence: TGTGCCTGGGGGCTAGGTGGCGGGGAGCTGTTTTTT.

Ten or more counts support this clonotype. This chain links TRBV4-2 with TRBJ2-1; 11 nucleotides agree with TRBD2. CDR3 length equals 16 residues. The germline V gene has CDR1 LGHNA and CDR2 YNFKEQ. Trimming took 0 bases from V and 6 from J; bases not matched to a gene: 4. CDR3 region: CASSQEIGTSGNEQFF. The CDR3 DNA is TGTGCCAGCAGCCAAGAAATCGGGACTAGCGGCAATGAGCAGTTCTTC.

In its sample, this clonotype was seen a few times. V and J are TRBV5-5 and TRBJ2-1; D tentatively reads TRBD1 or TRBD2 (5 bases each). The length of the CDR3 is 15 residues. V was clipped by 4 bases and J by 3 bases, with 14 bases between them. The germline V gene encodes CDR1 SGHKS and CDR2 YYEKEE (reference sequence). The CDR3: CASSVSGTGYNEQFF. CDR3 sequence (DNA): TGTGCCAGCAGCGTGTCCGGGACCGGCTACAATGAGCAGTTCTTC.

This chain joins TRBV24-1 and TRBJ2-2; no clear D. This CDR3 is 14 amino acids long. With 4 bases removed from V and 2 bases from J, the gap between germline ends came to 7 bases. CDR1 and CDR2 (germline): KGHDR, SFDVKD. The CDR3: CATSERVNTGELFF. The CDR3 coding sequence is TGTGCCACCAGTGAAAGGGTTAACACCGGGGAGCTGTTTTTT.

The chain couples TRBV20-1 to TRBJ2-1; D not certain. This CDR3 spans 14 amino acids. Trimming removed 5 bases from V and 3 bases from J, with 14 bases in between. In germline, CDR1 is DFQATT, CDR2 SNEGSKA (reference sequence). The CDR3 here is CSAPRVVGYNEQFF. CDR3 coding DNA: TGCAGTGCTCCTCGGGTAGTTGGCTACAATGAGCAGTTCTTC.

This clonotype appeared many times. The chain couples TRBV5-1 to TRBJ2-1; tentative D call: TRBD2 (6 bases). Germline CDR1 reads SGHRS; CDR2 reads YFSETQ. Trimming stripped 1 base from V and 1 base from J, with 12 bases between. This CDR3 contains 16 residues. CDR3 nucleotide sequence: TGCGCCAGCAGCTTGAGGGCGGGAAAGTCCTACAATGAGCAGTTCTTC. It codes for CASSLRAGKSYNEQFF.

This clonotype was counted ten times or more. The chain is built from TRBV4-2 and TRBJ1-1; D is perhaps TRBD1 (5 bases). Trimming pared 4 bases from V and 4 bases from J, leaving 22 bases between. Germline V gene data show CDR1 as LGHNA and CDR2 as YNFKEQ. CDR3 length: 17 amino acids. The CDR3 here is CASSPNVREGRGTEAFF. DNA of the CDR3: TGTGCCAGCAGCCCCAACGTAAGGGAGGGGAGAGGCACTGAAGCTTTCTTT.

This clonotype was counted ten times or more. The V call is TRBV24-1, the J call TRBJ2-1; weak D call: TRBD2 (5 bases). Trimming took 4 bases from V and 5 from J, leaving 11 bases between them. CDR3 length: 14 residues. CDR1 KGHDR and CDR2 SFDVKD come from the germline V gene. The CDR3 spells CATSEPGSDNEQFF. CDR3 sequence (DNA): TGTGCCACCAGTGAACCGGGAAGTGACAATGAGCAGTTCTTC.

This clonotype was recorded at least ten times. The chain links TRBV2 to TRBJ2-3; TRBD2 agrees at 7 bases. The CDR3 sequence is 15 residues long. J lost 1 base, V lost 4 bases, and 5 bases had no gene match. Germline V gene sequence: CDR1 SNHLY, CDR2 FYNNEI. CDR3: CASSGSGYRTDTQYF. The CDR3 bases are TGTGCCAGCAGTGGTAGCGGGTATCGCACAGATACGCAGTATTTT.

This clonotype was counted many times. The chain links TRBV7-2 to TRBJ2-5; 10 nucleotides line up with TRBD1. Germline values: CDR1 SGHTA, CDR2 FQGNSA. The CDR3 has 17 amino acids. J lost 4 bases, V lost 5 bases, and 13 bases had no gene match. The CDR3 DNA sequence: TGTGCCAGCAGCCCCGGGAGGGTGGGACAGGGGAGAGAGACCCAGTACTTC. This sequence encodes CASSPGRVGQGRETQYF.

This clonotype was detected ten times or more. As DNA, the CDR3 is TGTGCCAGCAGCTTAGTTAGGGGTAATTCACCCCTCCACTTT. Protein sequence: CASSLVRGNSPLHF. The chain employs TRBV11-3 and TRBJ1-6; D may be TRBD1 (5 bases). The CDR3 has 14 residues. Trimming stripped 1 base from V and 6 bases from J, with 7 bases between. Germline CDR1 and CDR2: SGHNT and YENEEA.

For this clonotype: A single base separates this from a much larger clone, so it may be a read error. CDR3 in DNA: TGTGCCATCAGTGCCAGGGGATCCACAGATACGCAGTATTTT. Its protein is CAISARGSTDTQYF. The chain uses TRBV10-3 and TRBJ2-3; weak D call: TRBD1 (6 bases). The CDR3 extends over 14 amino acids. Trimming removed 4 bases at V and 2 bases at J, with 10 bases between. Looked up from germline, CDR1 is ENHRY and CDR2 is SYGVKD.

This clonotype showed up just a few times. This CDR3 reads CASGQDYGYTF. CDR3 coding DNA: TGTGCCAGTGGACAAGACTATGGCTACACCTTC. V and J are TRBV5-4 and TRBJ1-2, with D possibly being TRBD1 (5 bases). Germline V lookup: CDR1 SGHNT, CDR2 YYREEE (reference sequence). The CDR3 is 11 amino acids. V was trimmed by 8 bases and J by 3 bases, leaving 8 bases between them.

This clonotype was seen only once. The chain recombines TRBV10-3 with TRBJ1-5, with TRBD1 matching 7 bases. V trimming: 6 bases; J trimming: 0 bases; junction bases outside the gene matches: 5. The CDR3 is 15 amino acids. CDR1 is ENHRY, CDR2 SYGVKD, per germline. DNA of the CDR3: TGTGCCATCAGCAACAGGGGCAATAGCAATCAGCCCCAGCATTTT. Amino acid sequence: CAISNRGNSNQPQHF.